This TCR beta chain was observed in a study of breast tumors, draining lymph nodes, adjacent tissues. Each CDR3 protein gets one entry after TCRdb re-called the multiplex PCR reads with MiXCR. Here the sample spans roughly 25,000 distinct CDR3 sequences, 68% being singletons. Trimming took 4 bases from V and 2 from J, leaving 14 bases between them. The CDR3 consists of 14 residues. Germline V gene lookup returns CDR1 DFQATT and CDR2 SNEGSKA (reference sequence). The chain has TRBV20-1 and TRBJ2-5; D not resolved. The sequence derives from a female donor with breast cancer. Some clones in this sample may be carry-over from other donors' samples. The source material was tumor-adjacent breast tissue. The CDR3 protein is CSATGFSAQETQYF. CDR3 sequence (DNA): TGCAGTGCTACTGGGTTTTCAGCTCAAGAGACCCAGTACTTC.